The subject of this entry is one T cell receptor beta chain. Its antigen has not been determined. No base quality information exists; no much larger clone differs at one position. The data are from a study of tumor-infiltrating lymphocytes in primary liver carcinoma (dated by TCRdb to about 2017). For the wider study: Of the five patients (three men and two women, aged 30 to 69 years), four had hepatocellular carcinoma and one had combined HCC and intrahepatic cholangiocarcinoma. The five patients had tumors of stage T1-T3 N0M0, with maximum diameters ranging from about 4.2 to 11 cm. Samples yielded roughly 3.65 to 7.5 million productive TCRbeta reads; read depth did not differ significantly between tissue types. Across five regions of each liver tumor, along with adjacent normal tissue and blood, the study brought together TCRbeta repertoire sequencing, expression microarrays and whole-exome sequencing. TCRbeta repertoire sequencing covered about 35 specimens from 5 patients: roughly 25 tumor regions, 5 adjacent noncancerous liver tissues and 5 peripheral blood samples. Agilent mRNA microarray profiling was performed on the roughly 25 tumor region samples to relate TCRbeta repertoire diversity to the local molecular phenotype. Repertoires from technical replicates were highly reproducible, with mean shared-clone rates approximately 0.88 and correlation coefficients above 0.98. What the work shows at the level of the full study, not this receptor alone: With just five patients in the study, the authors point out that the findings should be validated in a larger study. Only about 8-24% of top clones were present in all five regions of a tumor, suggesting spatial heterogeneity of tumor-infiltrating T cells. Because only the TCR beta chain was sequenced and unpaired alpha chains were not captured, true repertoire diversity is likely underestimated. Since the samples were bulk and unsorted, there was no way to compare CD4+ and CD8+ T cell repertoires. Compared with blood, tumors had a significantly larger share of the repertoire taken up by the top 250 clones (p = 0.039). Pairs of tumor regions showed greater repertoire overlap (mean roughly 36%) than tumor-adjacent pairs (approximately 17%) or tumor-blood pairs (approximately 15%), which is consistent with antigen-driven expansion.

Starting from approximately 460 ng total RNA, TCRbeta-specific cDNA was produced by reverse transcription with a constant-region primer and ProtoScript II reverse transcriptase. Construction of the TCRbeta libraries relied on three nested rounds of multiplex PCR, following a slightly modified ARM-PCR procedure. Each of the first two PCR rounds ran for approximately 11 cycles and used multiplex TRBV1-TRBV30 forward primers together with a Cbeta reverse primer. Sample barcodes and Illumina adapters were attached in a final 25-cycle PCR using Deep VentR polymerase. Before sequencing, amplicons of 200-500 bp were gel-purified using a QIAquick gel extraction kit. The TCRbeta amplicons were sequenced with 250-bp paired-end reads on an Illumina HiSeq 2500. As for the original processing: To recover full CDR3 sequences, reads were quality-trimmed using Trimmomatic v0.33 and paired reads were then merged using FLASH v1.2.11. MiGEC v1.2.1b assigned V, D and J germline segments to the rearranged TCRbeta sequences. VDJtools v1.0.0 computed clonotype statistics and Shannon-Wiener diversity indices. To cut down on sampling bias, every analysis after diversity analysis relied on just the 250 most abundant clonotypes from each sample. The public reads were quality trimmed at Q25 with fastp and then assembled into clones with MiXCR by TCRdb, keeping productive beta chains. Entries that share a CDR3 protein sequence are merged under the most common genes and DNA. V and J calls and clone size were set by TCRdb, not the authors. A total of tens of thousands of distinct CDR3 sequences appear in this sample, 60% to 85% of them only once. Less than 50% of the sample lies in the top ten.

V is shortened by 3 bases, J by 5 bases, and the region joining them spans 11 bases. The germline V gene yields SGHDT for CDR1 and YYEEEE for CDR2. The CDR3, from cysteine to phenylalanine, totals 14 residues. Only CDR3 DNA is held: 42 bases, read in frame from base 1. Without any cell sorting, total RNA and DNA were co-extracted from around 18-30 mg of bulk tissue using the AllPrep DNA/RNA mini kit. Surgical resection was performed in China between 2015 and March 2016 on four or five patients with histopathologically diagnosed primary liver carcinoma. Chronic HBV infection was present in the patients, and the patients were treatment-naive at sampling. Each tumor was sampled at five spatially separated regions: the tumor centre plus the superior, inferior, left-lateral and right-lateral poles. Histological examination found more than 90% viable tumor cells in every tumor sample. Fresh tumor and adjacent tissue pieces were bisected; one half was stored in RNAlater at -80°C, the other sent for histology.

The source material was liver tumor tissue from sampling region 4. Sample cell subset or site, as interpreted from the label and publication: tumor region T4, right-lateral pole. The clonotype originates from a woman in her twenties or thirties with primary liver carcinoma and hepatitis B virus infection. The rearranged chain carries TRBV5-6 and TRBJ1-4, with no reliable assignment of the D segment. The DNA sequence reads TGTGCCAGCAGCTCTGCTTGGCTGAATGAAAAACTGTTTTTT. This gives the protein CASSSAWLNEKLFF.